This T cell receptor (beta chain) emerged from a study of blood T cell repertoires in COVID-19. Study as a whole: T cells, B-cell-depleted T cells, or PBMCs provided the cDNA or gDNA that served as material.

The CDR3 is 13 amino acids. Trimming cost V 7 bases and J 6 bases, with 18 bases left between them. CDR1 SQVTM and CDR2 ANQGSEA come from the germline V gene. Using immunoSEQ multiplex PCR, the repertoire was profiled, and TCRdb retains in-frame clones only, with some absent. The sample contains about 160,000 clones, around four fifths of which appear only once. The chain combines TRBV29-1 with TRBJ1-1; D is possibly TRBD1 (6 bases). The specimen was peripheral blood. This sequence originates from an older man with acute or convalescent COVID-19. In DNA, the CDR3 is TGCAGCGAAAAACGTACAGGGTACGCTGAAGCTTTCTTT. As protein: CSEKRTGYAEAFF.